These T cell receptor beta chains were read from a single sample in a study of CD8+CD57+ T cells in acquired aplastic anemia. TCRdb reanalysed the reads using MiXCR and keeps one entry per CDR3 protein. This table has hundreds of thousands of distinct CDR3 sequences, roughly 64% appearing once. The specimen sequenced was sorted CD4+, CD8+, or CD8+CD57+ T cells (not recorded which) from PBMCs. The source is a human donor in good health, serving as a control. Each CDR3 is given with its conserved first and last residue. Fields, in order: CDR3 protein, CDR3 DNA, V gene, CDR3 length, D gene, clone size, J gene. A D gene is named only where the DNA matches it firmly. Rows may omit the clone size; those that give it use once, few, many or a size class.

cdr3_aa: CASSPGGARNHEQFF
cdr3_nt: TGTGCCAGCAGCCCGGGAGGAGCGAGGAACCATGAGCAGTTCTTC
v_call: TRBV7-3
cdr3_length: 15
d_call: TRBD2
clone_size: once
j_call: TRBJ2-1

cdr3_aa: CASSQGQNYGYTF
cdr3_nt: TGTGCCAGCAGCCAGGGACAGAACTATGGCTACACCTTC
v_call: TRBV14
cdr3_length: 13
d_call: TRBD1
clone_size: many
j_call: TRBJ1-2

cdr3_aa: CASIVEVGGYSYEQYF
cdr3_nt: TGCGCCAGCATTGTCGAAGTTGGGGGCTACTCCTACGAGCAGTACTTC
v_call: TRBV10-2
cdr3_length: 16
d_call: .
clone_size: .
j_call: TRBJ2-7

cdr3_aa: CASSLGTDNYYEQYF
cdr3_nt: TGCGCCAGCAGCTTGGGGACAGACAACTACTACGAGCAGTACTTC
v_call: TRBV5-1
cdr3_length: 15
d_call: .
clone_size: .
j_call: TRBJ2-7

cdr3_aa: CASSGMVGAVTEEHF
cdr3_nt: TGTGCCAGCAGCGGCATGGTGGGGGCGGTTACTGAAGAGCATTTT
v_call: TRBV9
cdr3_length: 15
d_call: .
clone_size: .
j_call: TRBJ1-5

cdr3_aa: CASSSYLGRGRGAQPQHF
cdr3_nt: TGTGCCAGTAGCTCCTACTTGGGCAGGGGAAGAGGGGCTCAGCCCCAGCATTTT
v_call: TRBV11-2
cdr3_length: 18
d_call: .
clone_size: once
j_call: TRBJ1-5

cdr3_aa: CASFRTTVTGELFF
cdr3_nt: TGTGCCAGCTTCCGGACTACCGTCACCGGGGAGCTGTTTTTT
v_call: TRBV6-5
cdr3_length: 14
d_call: .
clone_size: many
j_call: TRBJ2-2

cdr3_aa: CASSLGIGAGYEQYF
cdr3_nt: TGCGCCAGCAGCTTGGGAATAGGAGCAGGCTACGAGCAGTACTTC
v_call: TRBV5-1
cdr3_length: 15
d_call: .
clone_size: .
j_call: TRBJ2-7

cdr3_aa: CASSLFIGAGSYNEQFF
cdr3_nt: TGTGCCAGCAGCTTGTTCATCGGGGCCGGCTCCTACAATGAGCAGTTCTTC
v_call: TRBV5-8
cdr3_length: 17
d_call: .
clone_size: many
j_call: TRBJ2-1

cdr3_aa: CATVGGTEAFF
cdr3_nt: TGTGCCACCGTGGGGGGAACTGAAGCTTTCTTT
v_call: TRBV24-1
cdr3_length: 11
d_call: .
clone_size: .
j_call: TRBJ1-1

cdr3_aa: CASSNRGEQYF
cdr3_nt: TGTGCCAGCAGCAACAGGGGCGAGCAGTACTTC
v_call: TRBV11-2
cdr3_length: 11
d_call: TRBD1
clone_size: once
j_call: TRBJ2-7

cdr3_aa: CASSSVLQGPGNTQYF
cdr3_nt: TGTGCCAGCAGCTCTGTCCTACAGGGGCCAGGAAACACGCAGTATTTT
v_call: TRBV7-2
cdr3_length: 16
d_call: TRBD1
clone_size: .
j_call: TRBJ2-3

cdr3_aa: CSARVARETENSPLHF
cdr3_nt: TGCAGTGCTAGAGTGGCCAGGGAAACGGAAAATTCACCCCTCCACTTT
v_call: TRBV20-1
cdr3_length: 16
d_call: .
clone_size: .
j_call: TRBJ1-6

cdr3_aa: CASSYSAGTQETQYF
cdr3_nt: TGTGCCAGCAGTTACTCGGCAGGGACTCAAGAGACCCAGTACTTC
v_call: TRBV6-5
cdr3_length: 15
d_call: .
clone_size: .
j_call: TRBJ2-5

cdr3_aa: CASSPTRGPLWFF
cdr3_nt: TGTGCCAGCAGCCCAACCAGGGGGCCCTTGTGGTTCTTC
v_call: TRBV11-3
cdr3_length: 13
d_call: TRBD1
clone_size: .
j_call: TRBJ2-1

cdr3_aa: CASSITLAEAKTDTQYF
cdr3_nt: TGTGCCAGCAGCATAACCCTAGCGGAGGCGAAAACCGATACGCAGTATTTT
v_call: TRBV6-2/TRBV6-3
cdr3_length: 17
d_call: TRBD2
clone_size: .
j_call: TRBJ2-3

cdr3_aa: CASGGAVTGELFF
cdr3_nt: TGTGCCAGCGGGGGCGCAGTAACCGGGGAGCTGTTTTTT
v_call: TRBV7-8
cdr3_length: 13
d_call: .
clone_size: many
j_call: TRBJ2-2

cdr3_aa: CASSLALDTQYF
cdr3_nt: TGCGCCAGCAGCTTGGCCTTAGATACGCAGTATTTT
v_call: TRBV5-1
cdr3_length: 12
d_call: .
clone_size: .
j_call: TRBJ2-3

cdr3_aa: CATSGAEGGSYEQYF
cdr3_nt: TGTGCCACCAGCGGAGCCGAGGGGGGCAGCTACGAGCAGTACTTC
v_call: TRBV15
cdr3_length: 15
d_call: .
clone_size: few
j_call: TRBJ2-7

cdr3_aa: CASSYGDKASEALF
cdr3_nt: TGTGCCAGCAGTTACGGGGACAAGGCTTCTGAAGCTCTCTTT
v_call: TRBV6-2/TRBV6-3
cdr3_length: 14
d_call: .
clone_size: .
j_call: TRBJ1-1

cdr3_aa: CASSYSGTSQETQYF
cdr3_nt: TGTGCCAGCAGTTACTCCGGGACTAGCCAAGAGACCCAGTACTTC
v_call: TRBV13
cdr3_length: 15
d_call: TRBD2
clone_size: .
j_call: TRBJ2-5

cdr3_aa: CASSFGSLTDTQYF
cdr3_nt: TGTGCCAGCAGTTTTGGCTCTCTCACGGATACGCAGTATTTT
v_call: TRBV12-3/TRBV12-4
cdr3_length: 14
d_call: .
clone_size: .
j_call: TRBJ2-3

cdr3_aa: CASRADRDNEQYF
cdr3_nt: TGCGCCAGCAGAGCGGACAGGGACAACGAGCAGTACTTC
v_call: TRBV4-1
cdr3_length: 13
d_call: TRBD1
clone_size: once
j_call: TRBJ2-7

cdr3_aa: CASSLEPGGASDTQYF
cdr3_nt: TGCGCCAGCAGCTTGGAGCCAGGGGGGGCGTCAGATACGCAGTATTTT
v_call: TRBV5-1
cdr3_length: 16
d_call: .
clone_size: .
j_call: TRBJ2-3

cdr3_aa: CASSDRTSGGTKYYF
cdr3_nt: TGTGCCAGCAGCGATCGGACTAGCGGTGGCACTAAGTACTATTTT
v_call: TRBV7-2
cdr3_length: 15
d_call: TRBD2
clone_size: .
j_call: TRBJ2-3

cdr3_aa: CASSPGTGVTEAFF
cdr3_nt: TGTGCCAGCTCACCCGGGACAGGGGTTACTGAAGCTTTCTTT
v_call: TRBV18
cdr3_length: 14
d_call: TRBD1
clone_size: few
j_call: TRBJ1-1

cdr3_aa: CATSSGRTDTQPQHF
cdr3_nt: TGCGCCACCAGCTCCGGGCGCACAGATACTCAGCCCCAGCATTTT
v_call: TRBV5-1
cdr3_length: 15
d_call: .
clone_size: .
j_call: TRBJ1-5